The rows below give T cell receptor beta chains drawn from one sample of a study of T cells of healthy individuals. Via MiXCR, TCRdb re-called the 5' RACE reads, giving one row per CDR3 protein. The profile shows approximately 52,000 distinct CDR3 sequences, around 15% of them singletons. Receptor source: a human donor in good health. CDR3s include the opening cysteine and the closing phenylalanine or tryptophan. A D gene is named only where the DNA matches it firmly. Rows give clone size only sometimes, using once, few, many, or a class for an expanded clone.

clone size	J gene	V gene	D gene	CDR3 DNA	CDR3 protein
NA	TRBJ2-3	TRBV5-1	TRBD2	TGCGCCAGCAGCTGGACTAGCAGCGACACAGATACGCAGTATTTT	CASSWTSSDTDTQYF
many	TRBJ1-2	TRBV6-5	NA	TGTGCCAGCAGTTACGGGGATTATGGCTACACCTTC	CASSYGDYGYTF
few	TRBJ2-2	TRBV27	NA	TGTGCCAGCAGTTTATCGGACCGTATCACCGGGGAGCTGTTTTTT	CASSLSDRITGELFF
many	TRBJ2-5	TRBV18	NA	TGTGCCAGCTCACCCCTGGCTAGGGGTCAAGAGACCCAGTACTTC	CASSPLARGQETQYF
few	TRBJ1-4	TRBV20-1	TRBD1	TGCAGTGCTCCGACAGGGTTTGGGGAAAAACTGTTTTTT	CSAPTGFGEKLFF
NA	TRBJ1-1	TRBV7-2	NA	TGTGCCAGCGCCGTTACTATGACTGAAGCTTTCTTT	CASAVTMTEAFF
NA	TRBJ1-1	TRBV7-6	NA	TGTGCCAGCAGCTTAGAGGGAGGCTTGGGCACTGAAGCTTTCTTT	CASSLEGGLGTEAFF
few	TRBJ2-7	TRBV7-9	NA	TGCGCCAGCAGCTTAGGGGCTAGCGACGAGCAGTACTTC	CASSLGASDEQYF
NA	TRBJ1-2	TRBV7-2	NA	TGTGCCAGCAGCCGAGATGTTACAGGAGTCTATGGCTACACCTTC	CASSRDVTGVYGYTF
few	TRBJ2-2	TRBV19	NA	TGTGCCAGTAGTATCAGCCCTACTAGTAGCGGGGAGCTGTTTTTT	CASSISPTSSGELFF
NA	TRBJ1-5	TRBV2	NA	TGTGCCAGCAGTGGGACTCAAGATCAGCCCCAGCATTTT	CASSGTQDQPQHF
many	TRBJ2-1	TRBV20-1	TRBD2	TGCAGTGCTAGAGGCCATTCGATACTAGCGGGGCCGAGAAAGTACAATGAGCAGTTCTTC	CSARGHSILAGPRKYNEQFF
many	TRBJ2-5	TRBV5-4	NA	TGTGCCAGCAGCTTGTTTATAAGGACCTTGATACAAGAGACCCAGTACTTC	CASSLFIRTLIQETQYF
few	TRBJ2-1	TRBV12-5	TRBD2	TGTGCTAGTGGTTTCGGGGGGGCTTACGATGAGCAGTTCTTC	CASGFGGAYDEQFF
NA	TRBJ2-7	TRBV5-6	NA	TGTGCCTGGAGTGTAGGAGACGAGCAGTACTTC	CAWSVGDEQYF
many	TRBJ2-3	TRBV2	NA	TGTGCCAGCAGTGATCGGGCCCGCACAGATACGCAGTATTTT	CASSDRARTDTQYF
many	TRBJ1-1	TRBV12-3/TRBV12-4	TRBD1	TGTGCCAGCAGCCCCACAGGGGGCACAGCTTTCTTT	CASSPTGGTAFF
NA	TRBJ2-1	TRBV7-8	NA	TGTGCCAGCAGCCATATTACCCAGTCCTACAATGAGCAGTTCTTC	CASSHITQSYNEQFF
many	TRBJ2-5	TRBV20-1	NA	TGCAGTGCTAGAGACGAGAATCGGGAGACCCAGTACTTC	CSARDENRETQYF
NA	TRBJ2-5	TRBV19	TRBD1	TGTGCCAGTAGACCGACAGGGGTTGAGACCCAGTACTTC	CASRPTGVETQYF
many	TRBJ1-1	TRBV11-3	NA	TGTGCCAGCAGCGCGTCTCAGGGCCAAGAAGCTTTCTTT	CASSASQGQEAFF
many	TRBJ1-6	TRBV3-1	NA	TGTGCCAGCAGCCAGGGTTCACCCCTCCACTTT	CASSQGSPLHF
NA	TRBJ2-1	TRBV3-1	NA	TGTGCCAGCAGCCAAAATCGCGTGCCGATTTACAATGAGCAGTTCTTC	CASSQNRVPIYNEQFF
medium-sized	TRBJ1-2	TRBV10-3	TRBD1	TGTGCCATCAGCCTACAGGGGGACTATGGCTACACCTTC	CAISLQGDYGYTF
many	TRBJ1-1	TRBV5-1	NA	TGCGCCAGCAGCTCCCAGCGGGACCGTTTGAACACTGAAGCTTTCTTT	CASSSQRDRLNTEAFF
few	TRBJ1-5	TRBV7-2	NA	TGTGCCAGCAGCTTGCAGCGGGGCCTCAATCAGCCCCAGCATTTT	CASSLQRGLNQPQHF
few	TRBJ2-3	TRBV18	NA	TGTGCCAGCTCACCAAGGCGAAGCACAGATACGCAGTATTTT	CASSPRRSTDTQYF
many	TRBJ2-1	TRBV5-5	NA	TGTGCCAGCAGCTTGGAAGGGGAAACCTACAATGAGCAGTTCTTC	CASSLEGETYNEQFF
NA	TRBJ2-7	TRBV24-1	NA	TGTGCCACCAGTGAGGGGGGACAGTTCTACGAGCAGTACTTC	CATSEGGQFYEQYF
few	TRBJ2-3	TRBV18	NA	TGTGCCAGCTCACCACCGGTGTCAGATACGCAGTATTTT	CASSPPVSDTQYF
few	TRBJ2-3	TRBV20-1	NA	TGCAGTGCGTCGGACAGAACCTTCACAGATACGCAGTATTTT	CSASDRTFTDTQYF
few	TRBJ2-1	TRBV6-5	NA	TGTGCCAGCAGTTACCTGGGGGAAGATGAGCAGTTCTTC	CASSYLGEDEQFF
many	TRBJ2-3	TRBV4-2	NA	TGTGCCAGCAGCCAAAAGGGAGGAGATACGCAGTATTTT	CASSQKGGDTQYF
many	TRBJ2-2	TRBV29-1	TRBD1	TGCAGCGTCCCGAGGGCCAGGGGGTTAGGGAACACCGGGGAGCTGTTTTTT	CSVPRARGLGNTGELFF
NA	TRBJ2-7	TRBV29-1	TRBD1	TGCAGCGTTGGCCAGGGGGCGGAAGAGCAGTACTTC	CSVGQGAEEQYF
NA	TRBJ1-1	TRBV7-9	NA	TGTGCCAGCAGCTTAGCGCCAGCGAACACTGAAGCTTTCTTT	CASSLAPANTEAFF
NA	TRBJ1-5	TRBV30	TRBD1	TGTGCCTGGAGTTCCCCAGGGACAGGTTCCTGGAGGACCCAGCATTTT	CAWSSPGTGSWRTQHF
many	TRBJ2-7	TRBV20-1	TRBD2	TGCAGTGCGCCCCCCGGCGGGAGAAGCTACGAGCAGTACTTC	CSAPPGGRSYEQYF
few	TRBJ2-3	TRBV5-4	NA	TGTGCCAGCAGTTTGGGGCGGACCCATAGGAATACGCAGTATTTT	CASSLGRTHRNTQYF
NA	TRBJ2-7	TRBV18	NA	TGTGCCAGCTCACCACTAGTTGGAGTGAACGAGCAGTACTTC	CASSPLVGVNEQYF
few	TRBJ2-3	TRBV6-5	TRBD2	TGTGCCAGCAGGACTAGCGGGATCCCAGATACGCAGTATTTT	CASRTSGIPDTQYF
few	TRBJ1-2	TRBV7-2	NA	TGTGCCAGCAGCTTGTTATCAGCCGGACGGGAACCGAACTATGGCTACACCTTC	CASSLLSAGREPNYGYTF
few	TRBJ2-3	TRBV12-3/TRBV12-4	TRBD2	TGTGCCAGCACCCTCGCGCGGGGGGCTACAGATACGCAGTATTTT	CASTLARGATDTQYF
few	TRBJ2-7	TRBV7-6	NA	TGTGCCAGCAGCCCAGACAGCACCTACGAGCAGTACTTC	CASSPDSTYEQYF
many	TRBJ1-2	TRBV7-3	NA	TGTGCCAGCAGCTTAGATGGGGCGGCCCGAGGCAACTATGGCTACACCTTC	CASSLDGAARGNYGYTF
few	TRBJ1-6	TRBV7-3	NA	TGTGCCAGCAGCGCCGGTCAGGTTAATTCACCCCTCCACTTT	CASSAGQVNSPLHF
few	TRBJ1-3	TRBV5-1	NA	TGCGCCAGCAGCCCGGGGGACTCCTCTGGAAACACCATATATTTT	CASSPGDSSGNTIYF
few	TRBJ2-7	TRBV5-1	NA	TGCGCCAGCAGCTTGGAACACCATTCCTACGAGCAGTACTTC	CASSLEHHSYEQYF
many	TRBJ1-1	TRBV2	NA	TGTGCCAGCAGAACGTGGGATGGCACTGAAGCTTTCTTT	CASRTWDGTEAFF
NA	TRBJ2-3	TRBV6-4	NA	TGTGCCAGCGCCTTACAGGGCCCCACAGATACGCAGTATTTT	CASALQGPTDTQYF
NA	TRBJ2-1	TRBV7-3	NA	TGTGCCAGCAGCTTAAGCAGGGCCCTAAACAATGAGCAGTTCTTC	CASSLSRALNNEQFF
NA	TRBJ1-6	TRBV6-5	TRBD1	TGTGCCAGCAGTACCCAGGGGGCGAATTCACCCCTCCACTTT	CASSTQGANSPLHF
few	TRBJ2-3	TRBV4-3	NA	TGCGCCAGCAGCCAACGGGAGTGGGACACAGATACGCAGTATTTT	CASSQREWDTDTQYF
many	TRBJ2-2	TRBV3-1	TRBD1	TGTGCCAGCAGCCACCTGAGGGACAGGGGGGCCGGGGAGCTGTTTTTT	CASSHLRDRGAGELFF